The 23 T cell receptor beta chains presented below share a single source sample, sequenced in a study of blood T cell repertoires in COVID-19. The assay was immunoSEQ multiplex PCR, and TCRdb's table has in-frame clones only and misses some. This table holds about 83,000 clones, roughly 87% found once. The sample was peripheral blood. The receptors stem from a woman in her forties or fifties with active or convalescent COVID-19.

This clone turned up a few times. This chain's CDR3 is CAFRVSYEQYF. In nucleotides, the CDR3 is TGTGCCTTCAGGGTCTCCTACGAGCAGTACTTC. The chain combines TRBV30 with TRBJ2-7; a weak D match, TRBD1 (5 bases). Germline assignment: CDR1 GTSNPN and CDR2 SVGIG (reference sequence). Trimming cost V 7 bases and J 0 bases, with 7 bases left between them. The CDR3 is 11 amino acids.

The chain is built from TRBV6-5 and TRBJ2-7; D not certain. The germline V gene has CDR1 MNHEY and CDR2 SVGAGI. This CDR3 spans 13 amino acids. Trimming took 6 bases from V and 0 from J, leaving 9 bases between them. Here the CDR3 DNA reads TGTGCCAGCAGGGAGAGCAGCTCCTACGAGCAGTACTTC. Protein sequence: CASRESSSYEQYF.

The chain is built from TRBV7-2 and TRBJ1-3, with 9 bases fitting TRBD1. The germline CDR1 and CDR2 sequences are SGHTA and FQGNSA. V lost 3 bases and J lost 4; bases outside the gene matches: 7. The CDR3 contains 16 residues. As DNA, the CDR3 is TGTGCCAGCAGCTTTGCGGGACAGGGTGGGGGAAACACCATATATTTT. The encoded protein is CASSFAGQGGGNTIYF. The full variable domain, in which reference TRBV7-2 and TRBJ1-3 provide the parts outside the CDR3, is GAGVSQSPSNKVTEKGKDVELRCDPISGHTALYWYRQSLGQGLEFLIYFQGNSAPDKSGLPSDRFSAERTGGSVSTLTIQRTQQEDSAVYLCASSFAGQGGGNTIYFGEGSWLTVV.

This clone appeared a single time. The rearrangement joins TRBV18 to TRBJ1-4; the D is unclear. Trimming cost V 3 bases and J 10 bases, with 18 bases left between them. This CDR3 region has 15 residues. The germline CDR1 and CDR2 sequences are KGHSH and LQKENI. The CDR3, as DNA: TGTGCCAGCTCACCCCCCACTTCAAACGGTGGAAAACTGTTTTTT. It codes for CASSPPTSNGGKLFF.

V and J are TRBV15 and TRBJ2-1; 7 bases agree with TRBD2. The CDR3 runs 15 residues. Unmatched junction bases numbered 5, after V lost 1 base and J lost 5 bases. Germline V gene lookup returns CDR1 LNHNV and CDR2 YYDKDF (reference sequence). The CDR3 sequence is CATSRGGAGDNEQFF. The CDR3 coding sequence is TGTGCCACCAGCAGAGGCGGCGCGGGGGACAATGAGCAGTTCTTC.

This chain joins TRBV4-3 and TRBJ1-3, with 7 bases lining up with TRBD1. The germline gives CDR1 LGHNA, CDR2 YSLEER. The CDR3 has 16 residues. V gave up 4 bases and J gave up 0 bases; unmatched junction bases: 6. CDR3 sequence: CASSRNRGSSGNTIYF. As DNA, the CDR3 is TGCGCCAGCAGCCGGAACAGGGGCTCCTCTGGAAACACCATATATTTT.

The rearrangement joins TRBV19 to TRBJ2-1; TRBD1 agrees at 11 bases. Trimming took 6 bases from V and 6 from J; bases not matched to a gene: 7. Germline assignment: CDR1 LNHDA and CDR2 SQIVND (reference sequence). This CDR3 has 15 amino acids. The CDR3 DNA reads as TGTGCCAGTAGCCAGGACAGGGGGCAAGGCAATGAGCAGTTCTTC. It encodes CASSQDRGQGNEQFF. Full variable domain (remainder filled in from reference TRBV19 and TRBJ2-1): DGGITQSPKYLFRKEGQNVTLSCEQNLNHDAMYWYRQDPGQGLRLIYYSQIVNDFQKGDIAEGYSVSREKKESFPLTVTSAQKNPTAFYLCASSQDRGQGNEQFFGPGTRLTVL.

The chain employs TRBV19 and TRBJ1-2; 8 nucleotides agree with TRBD1. The V and J ends lost 4 bases and 6 bases, in that order; junction bases with no gene match: 13. Germline V lookup: CDR1 LNHDA, CDR2 SQIVND (reference sequence). The CDR3 length is 16 residues. This chain's CDR3 is CASSRRDRGTRDGYTF. The CDR3 DNA sequence: TGTGCCAGTAGTAGGCGCGACAGGGGTACCAGGGATGGCTACACCTTC.

The genes are TRBV9 and TRBJ2-1, with TRBD2 identical over 10 bases. Germline CDR1 and CDR2: SGDLS and YYNGEE. Germline trimming cut 0 bases from V and 5 bases from J; bases unmatched to any gene: 8. The CDR3 totals 17 residues. DNA for the CDR3: TGTGCCAGCAGCGTAGAAAGCGGGGGGGCCCCTAACAATGAGCAGTTCTTC. This codes for CASSVESGGAPNNEQFF.

This clone was recorded a few times. This rearrangement joins TRBV6-2 or TRBV6-3 to TRBJ2-2; TRBD2 matches 7 bases. The CDR3 sequence is 16 residues long. V lost 5 bases and J lost 5; bases outside the gene matches: 11. Per the germline V gene, CDR1 is MNHEY and CDR2 is SVGEGT. As DNA, the CDR3 is TGTGCCAGCAGTAAAAATCGGGGGACTATTACCGGGGAGCTGTTTTTT. It codes for CASSKNRGTITGELFF.

This clone was seen a single time. The chain recombines TRBV27 with TRBJ1-5; TRBD1 agrees at 7 bases. The germline V gene has CDR1 MNHEY and CDR2 SMNVEV (reference sequence). V shed 6 bases, J shed 1 base, and the junction held 3 bases outside the gene matches. The CDR3 runs 14 residues. CDR3 amino acids: CASRADRSNQPQHF. The CDR3 nucleotides are TGTGCCAGCAGAGCGGACAGGAGCAATCAGCCCCAGCATTTT.

The V call is TRBV5-1, the J call TRBJ2-2, with 13 positions matching TRBD2. The germline CDR1 and CDR2 sequences are SGHRS and YFSETQ. Trimming cost V 4 bases and J 0 bases; bases outside gene matches: 6. The CDR3 contains 18 residues. The DNA of the CDR3 is TGCGCCAGCAGCCCGGCAGGACTAGCGGGGGCGAACACCGGGGAGCTGTTTTTT. Its protein product is CASSPAGLAGANTGELFF.

The chain employs TRBV27 and TRBJ1-2; 7 nucleotides match TRBD1. Germline loops: CDR1 MNHEY, CDR2 SMNVEV (reference sequence). With V trimmed by 4 bases and J by 0 bases, 8 bases remained unmatched. The CDR3 totals 16 residues. The CDR3 loop is CASSWTGGSSNYGYTF. The CDR3 DNA follows: TGTGCCAGCAGTTGGACAGGAGGTTCCTCTAACTATGGCTACACCTTC.

This clone showed up just once. The chain carries TRBV9 and TRBJ2-3, with D perhaps matching TRBD1 (7 bases). This CDR3 comprises 17 residues. Trimming stripped 1 base from V and 2 bases from J, with 17 bases between. Germline CDR1 reads SGDLS; CDR2 reads YYNGEE. This chain's CDR3 is CASSVLTGTFSTDTQYF. DNA for the CDR3: TGTGCCAGCAGCGTATTGACAGGGACTTTTTCCACAGATACGCAGTATTTT.

The table lists this clone with a count of one. The DNA for the CDR3 is TGTGCCAGCAGCTTTGGGCAGCAGAACACTGAAGCTTTCTTT. Encoded protein: CASSFGQQNTEAFF. V is TRBV11-1 and J is TRBJ1-1; no clear D gene. This CDR3 comprises 14 residues. V was cut by 3 bases and J by 1 base, with 9 bases left in between. Germline assignment: CDR1 SGHAT and CDR2 FQDESV (reference sequence).

The chain employs TRBV4-1 and TRBJ1-1; D gene ambiguous. The CDR3 sequence is 13 residues long. V lost 4 bases, J lost 3 bases, and 9 bases lay in between. Looked up from germline, CDR1 is MGHRA and CDR2 is YSYEKL. For the CDR3, the DNA is TGCGCCAGCAGCCCGGCCCAGGACACTGAAGCTTTCTTT. Its protein is CASSPAQDTEAFF.

J is TRBJ1-1 and V is TRBV27, with 7 bases matching TRBD1. V shed 5 bases, J shed 11 bases, and the junction held 8 bases outside the gene matches. Germline V gene data show CDR1 as MNHEY and CDR2 as SMNVEV (reference sequence). The CDR3 is made up of 12 amino acids. CDR3 loop: CASSVSGGKAFF. CDR3 nucleotide sequence: TGTGCCAGCAGTGTCTCAGGGGGGAAGGCTTTCTTT.

J is TRBJ2-2 and V is TRBV18; D possibly corresponds to TRBD2 (5 bases). With 5 bases removed from V and 5 bases from J, the gap between germline ends came to 6 bases. The CDR3 spans 12 residues. CDR1 and CDR2 from the germline V gene are KGHSH and LQKENI. Here the CDR3 reads CASSGGTGELFF. As DNA, the CDR3 is TGTGCCAGCTCAGGCGGGACCGGGGAGCTGTTTTTT. Supplemented by reference TRBV18 and TRBJ2-2, the full variable domain reads NAGVMQNPRHLVRRRGQEARLRCSPMKGHSHVYWYRQLPEEGLKFMVYLQKENIIDESGMPKERFSAEFPKEGPSILRIQQVVRGDSAAYFCASSGGTGELFFGEGSRLTVL.

This chain joins TRBV19 and TRBJ2-3; D uncertain. This CDR3 has 14 amino acids. V was clipped by 3 bases and J by 3 bases, with 10 bases between them. CDR1 LNHDA and CDR2 SQIVND come from the germline V gene (reference sequence). The CDR3 region is CASSILLRTDTQYF. The DNA of the CDR3 is TGTGCCAGTAGTATCTTACTAAGGACAGATACGCAGTATTTT. The full variable domain, completed using reference TRBV19 and TRBJ2-3, is DGGITQSPKYLFRKEGQNVTLSCEQNLNHDAMYWYRQDPGQGLRLIYYSQIVNDFQKGDIAEGYSVSREKKESFPLTVTSAQKNPTAFYLCASSILLRTDTQYFGPGTRLTVL.

This chain connects TRBV12-5 to TRBJ2-4; 8 bases are a match to TRBD1. V was clipped by 5 bases and J by 6 bases; unmatched bases: 6. Germline CDR1 reads LGHNT; CDR2 reads FRNRAP. This CDR3 spans 14 amino acids. CDR3 sequence: CASGTDRGGNIQYF. The DNA for the CDR3 is TGTGCTAGTGGTACCGACAGGGGCGGAAACATTCAGTACTTC.

The chain combines TRBV7-3 with TRBJ2-3; D is ambiguous. The CDR3 extends over 14 amino acids. The germline V and J ends were trimmed by 1 base and 1 base, with 6 bases remaining between them. CDR1 and CDR2 (germline): SGHTA, FQGTGA. The CDR3 here is CASSLISGTDTQYF. CDR3 sequence (DNA): TGTGCCAGCAGCTTAATTTCGGGCACAGATACGCAGTATTTT.

V and J are TRBV15 and TRBJ1-5; 9 bases are shared with TRBD1. The CDR3 extends over 16 amino acids. The V segment lost 0 bases and the J segment 3 bases; nucleotides outside the gene matches: 3. Germline values: CDR1 LNHNV, CDR2 YYDKDF (reference sequence). The CDR3 reads CATSRDGDRVNQPQHF. DNA of the CDR3: TGTGCCACCAGCAGAGATGGGGACAGGGTCAATCAGCCCCAGCATTTT.

The CDR3 is CASIPSGLREATQYF. The CDR3 nucleotides read TGTGCCAGCATTCCTAGCGGCTTGCGGGAGGCGACCCAGTACTTC. V usage is TRBV6-5 and J usage is TRBJ2-5, with TRBD2 identical over 8 bases. Germline lookup yields CDR1 MNHEY and CDR2 SVGAGI. The CDR3 spans 15 residues. Losses at the gene ends were 7 bases for V and 7 bases for J; bases not matched to a gene: 14.